These 14 T cell receptor beta chains came from one sample sequenced in a study of blood T cell repertoires in COVID-19. Sequenced by immunoSEQ multiplex PCR; TCRdb stores in-frame clones only, minus some. Among some 23,000 clones, around 88% were seen once, and the ten largest hold under 9.5%. Sequencing was performed on peripheral blood. The receptors derive from a human donor with active COVID-19. The donor label of this sample is uncertain.

This clone is labeled as medium-sized. V and J are TRBV7-8 and TRBJ2-2; 8 bases line up with TRBD1. The CDR3 sequence is 15 residues long. Germline values: CDR1 SGHVS, CDR2 FQNEAQ. Trimming at V came to 5 bases and at J to 2 bases, leaving 4 bases not matched to a gene. The CDR3 nucleotides are TGTGCCAGCAGCCCGGGACAGGCTAACACCGGGGAGCTGTTTTTT. It codes for CASSPGQANTGELFF.

V gene TRBV14 combines with J gene TRBJ2-7, with TRBD1 matching 9 bases. Germline V lookup: CDR1 SGHDN, CDR2 FVKESK. The CDR3 extends over 13 amino acids. V dropped 4 bases and J dropped 10; count of bases not matched to a gene: 8. In nucleotides, the CDR3 is TGTGCCAGCAGCCTACAGGGGGCTTCGTTCCAGTACTTC. It encodes CASSLQGASFQYF.

The chain links TRBV15 to TRBJ2-5; 12 bases line up with TRBD2. The germline gives CDR1 LNHNV, CDR2 YYDKDF (reference sequence). The trim removed 3 bases at V and 5 bases at J, leaving 10 bases unmatched. This CDR3 spans 17 amino acids. The CDR3 nucleotides read TGTGCCACCAGCAGCAGACTAGCGGGAGCCATGAGGGAGACCCAGTACTTC. Translated: CATSSRLAGAMRETQYF.

The V and J genes are TRBV7-2 and TRBJ1-4; 9 bases fit TRBD1. Germline CDR1 reads SGHTA; CDR2 reads FQGNSA. The V and J ends lost 5 bases and 7 bases, in that order; junction bases with no gene match: 8. The CDR3 is 15 residues long. Here the CDR3 DNA reads TGTGCCAGCAGCCTCTACAGGGGGCGGACTGAAAAACTGTTTTTT. Encoded protein: CASSLYRGRTEKLFF.

The table lists this clone with a count of one. The V and J genes are TRBV6-1 and TRBJ1-1; D is possibly TRBD1 (6 bases). The germline V gene has CDR1 MNHNS and CDR2 SASEGT. The ends were cut back, 3 bases at V and 5 bases at J, with 13 bases in the middle. The CDR3 spans 14 residues. In DNA, the CDR3 is TGTGCCAGCAGTGATACAGGGTTTTTAACTGAAGCTTTCTTT. Translated: CASSDTGFLTEAFF.

V gene TRBV11-2 combines with J gene TRBJ2-1, with 10 bases that match TRBD2. Germline CDR1 SGHAT, CDR2 FQNNGV. V shed 2 bases, J shed 6 bases, and the junction held 1 base outside the gene matches. The CDR3 spans 14 residues. The CDR3 nucleotides read TGTGCCAGCAGCTTAACTAGCGGGGCCAATGAGCAGTTCTTC. It translates to CASSLTSGANEQFF.

This clone was recorded only once. The rearrangement uses TRBV7-3 and TRBJ2-3; 7 nucleotides line up with TRBD2. This CDR3 is built from 16 residues. The V gene end was trimmed by 3 bases and the J gene end by 3 bases; junction bases not matched to a gene: 9. Germline V gene lookup returns CDR1 SGHTA and CDR2 FQGTGA. CDR3 bases: TGTGCCAGCAGCTTGATAAGGCGGGAGTTGACAGATACGCAGTATTTT. Translating it yields CASSLIRRELTDTQYF. The whole variable domain, remainder taken from reference TRBV7-3 and TRBJ2-3, is GAGVSQTPSNKVTEKGKYVELRCDPISGHTALYWYRQSLGQGPEFLIYFQGTGAADDSGLPNDRFFAVRPEGSVSTLKIQRTERGDSAVYLCASSLIRRELTDTQYFGPGTRLTVL.

CDR3 protein: CASSLAGGTYNEQFF. The DNA for the CDR3 is TGTGCCAGCAGTTTAGCGGGAGGAACCTACAATGAGCAGTTCTTC. The chain combines TRBV2 with TRBJ2-1, with 10 bases lining up with TRBD2. V lost 5 bases and J lost 2; bases outside the gene matches: 3. Germline CDR1 is SNHLY and CDR2 is FYNNEI. The CDR3 is 15 amino acids.

The genes are TRBV11-2 and TRBJ2-1; 7 bases align to TRBD2. Germline CDR1 SGHAT, CDR2 FQNNGV. Trimming cost V 5 bases and J 9 bases; bases outside gene matches: 7. The CDR3 spans 13 residues. Written as DNA, the CDR3 is TGTGCCAGCAGCCGGGACTACTCCCCTGAGCAGTTCTTC. Its translation: CASSRDYSPEQFF.

The J gene is TRBJ1-1, the V gene TRBV11-3; possibly TRBD1 for D (5 bases). Looked up from germline, CDR1 is SGHNT and CDR2 is YENEEA. This CDR3 has 15 amino acids. V was trimmed by 5 bases and J by 4 bases, leaving 17 bases between them. The CDR3 region has the DNA TGTGCCAGCAGCCCCCTGGCAGGGTTTGGCACTGAAGCTTTCTTT. Translated: CASSPLAGFGTEAFF.

V gene TRBV9 combines with J gene TRBJ2-5, with 8 bases identical to TRBD1. Germline V gene lookup returns CDR1 SGDLS and CDR2 YYNGEE. The CDR3 is 15 amino acids. V shed 3 bases and J 4 bases; nucleotides not matched to a gene: 8. DNA for the CDR3: TGTGCCAGCAGCGCAACGGGACAGGCGGGAGAGACCCAGTACTTC. The encoded protein is CASSATGQAGETQYF.

This clone was detected only a few times. The chain couples TRBV7-3 to TRBJ2-7, with TRBD1 as a possible D gene (6 bases). There are 15 residues in the CDR3. V lost 5 bases and J 1 base, leaving 15 bases between the germline ends. In germline, CDR1 is SGHTA, CDR2 FQGTGA. This chain's CDR3 is CASSIQGGPSYEQYF. DNA of the CDR3: TGTGCCAGCAGCATACAGGGCGGTCCGTCCTACGAGCAGTACTTC. Drawing the rest from reference TRBV7-3 and TRBJ2-7, the complete variable domain is GAGVSQTPSNKVTEKGKYVELRCDPISGHTALYWYRQSLGQGPEFLIYFQGTGAADDSGLPNDRFFAVRPEGSVSTLKIQRTERGDSAVYLCASSIQGGPSYEQYFGPGTRLTVT.

CDR3 loop: CASRTESDGNTIYF. CDR3 coding DNA: TGTGCCAGCAGAACCGAAAGCGATGGAAACACCATATATTTT. The rearrangement links TRBV2 to TRBJ1-3; D not certain. The V and J ends lost 6 bases and 3 bases respectively, with 12 bases between them. The germline V gene encodes CDR1 SNHLY and CDR2 FYNNEI. There are 14 residues in the CDR3.

This clone was counted a few times. The chain employs TRBV6-5 and TRBJ1-2; tentatively, D is TRBD1 (6 bases). Germline CDR1 reads MNHEY; CDR2 reads SVGAGI. This CDR3 region has 13 residues. V was clipped by 6 bases and J by 4 bases, with 12 bases between them. CDR3 sequence (DNA): TGTGCCAGCAGCTACGACAGGTTCTATGGCTACACCTTC. Residues: CASSYDRFYGYTF.